This T cell receptor beta chain was identified in a study of lymphopenia after photon versus proton radiotherapy. This CDR3 region has 15 residues. CDR1 is MDHEN and CDR2 is SYDVKM in the germline V gene. V trimming: 6 bases; J trimming: 8 bases; junction bases outside the gene matches: 8. General study points: Post-nadir TCR diversity decline inversely tracked overall survival among those who died.

Sequenced by immunoSEQ multiplex PCR; TCRdb stores in-frame clones only, minus some. The profile shows around 53,000 clones, 80% to 90% of them singletons. Note on this clone: Antigen specificity is unknown.

The clonotype comes from a man aged 45-60 years with gastric cancer. Sequencing was performed on peripheral blood, taken from a patient treated with photon-based radiotherapy. The rearrangement joins TRBV28 to TRBJ2-4; TRBD2 aligns across 12 bases. The CDR3 sequence is CASSPALAGGYIQYF. The CDR3 nucleotides are TGTGCCAGCAGCCCTGCACTAGCGGGGGGATACATTCAGTACTTC. The full variable domain, in which reference TRBV28 and TRBJ2-4 provide the parts outside the CDR3, is DVKVTQSSRYLVKRTGEKVFLECVQDMDHENMFWYRQDPGLGLRLIYFSYDVKMKEKGDIPEGYSVSREKKERFSLILESASTNQTSMYLCASSPALAGGYIQYFGAGTRLSVL.